The rows below give T cell receptor beta chains drawn from one sample of a study of OX40 agonist ivuxolimab in advanced cancers. This table comes from immunoSEQ multiplex PCR, and its TCRdb copy is limited to in-frame clones, with some not included. Altogether approximately 130,000 clones are present, approximately 90% being singletons, with the ten largest covering 0.85% to 1.4%. The sequenced sample was CD4+ or CD8+ T cells sorted from blood, obtained in a trial of the OX40 agonist ivuxolimab. The source is an adult with an advanced solid tumor such as melanoma, head and neck, liver or kidney cancer. Each CDR3 is given with its conserved first and last residue. D genes are given only for firm matches. Clone size is stated in some rows and not others, as once, few, many or a class when expanded.

j_call: TRBJ2-5
clone_size: NA
v_call: TRBV5-1
d_call: NA
cdr3_nt: TGCGCCAGCAGCTTGTTAGCGGCTAAAGAAGAGACCCAGTACTTC
cdr3_aa: CASSLLAAKEETQYF

j_call: TRBJ1-6
clone_size: once
v_call: TRBV28
d_call: NA
cdr3_nt: TGTGCCAGCAGTTTAGACTATTCTACCTATAATTCACCCCTCCACTTT
cdr3_aa: CASSLDYSTYNSPLHF

j_call: TRBJ2-3
clone_size: NA
v_call: TRBV5-6
d_call: NA
cdr3_nt: TGTGCCAGCAGCCCGGGGACCCTCACAGATACGCAGTATTTT
cdr3_aa: CASSPGTLTDTQYF

j_call: TRBJ1-2
clone_size: NA
v_call: TRBV7-9
d_call: NA
cdr3_nt: TGTGCCAGCAGCTTAGGGGAGGTCATCTATGGCTACACCTTC
cdr3_aa: CASSLGEVIYGYTF

j_call: TRBJ2-4
clone_size: NA
v_call: TRBV18
d_call: TRBD1
cdr3_nt: TGTGCCAGCTCACCACCAGAGGGGGCAAGGGACATTCAGTACTTC
cdr3_aa: CASSPPEGARDIQYF

j_call: TRBJ2-1
clone_size: NA
v_call: TRBV11-2
d_call: NA
cdr3_nt: TGTGCCAGCAGCTCGAATGAGCAGTTCTTC
cdr3_aa: CASSSNEQFF

j_call: TRBJ1-2
clone_size: NA
v_call: TRBV27
d_call: TRBD1
cdr3_nt: TGTGCCAGCAGTCGGGACAGAGATTATGGCTACACCTTC
cdr3_aa: CASSRDRDYGYTF

j_call: TRBJ2-1
clone_size: NA
v_call: TRBV9
d_call: TRBD2
cdr3_nt: TGTGCCAGCAGCGTACCCCTAGCGGGGAGCTCCTACAATGAGCAGTTCTTC
cdr3_aa: CASSVPLAGSSYNEQFF

j_call: TRBJ1-1
clone_size: NA
v_call: TRBV7-9
d_call: NA
cdr3_nt: TGTGCCAGCAGCTTAAGCAGGGTCACTGAAGCTTTCTTT
cdr3_aa: CASSLSRVTEAFF

j_call: TRBJ1-4
clone_size: NA
v_call: TRBV18
d_call: NA
cdr3_nt: TGTGCCAGCTCATCACAACCCGGAACTAATGAAAAACTGTTTTTT
cdr3_aa: CASSSQPGTNEKLFF

j_call: TRBJ1-1
clone_size: NA
v_call: TRBV28
d_call: TRBD1
cdr3_nt: TGTGCCAGCATTATTAACTTACAGGGGCCGAACACTGAAGCTTTCTTT
cdr3_aa: CASIINLQGPNTEAFF

j_call: TRBJ1-1
clone_size: NA
v_call: TRBV27
d_call: TRBD1
cdr3_nt: TGTGCCAGCAGGGATACAGGGGGGACTGAAGCTTTCTTT
cdr3_aa: CASRDTGGTEAFF

j_call: TRBJ2-7
clone_size: NA
v_call: TRBV11-3
d_call: NA
cdr3_nt: TGTGCCAGCAGCTCCTATACAGATGAGCAGTACTTC
cdr3_aa: CASSSYTDEQYF

j_call: TRBJ2-1
clone_size: NA
v_call: TRBV4-1
d_call: TRBD2
cdr3_nt: TGCGCCAGCAGCCAAGATCTAGCGGATACCTACAATGAGCAGTTCTTC
cdr3_aa: CASSQDLADTYNEQFF

j_call: TRBJ2-7
clone_size: NA
v_call: TRBV30
d_call: NA
cdr3_nt: TGTGCCTGGTCCTCCGGGAGCTACTACGAGCAGTACTTC
cdr3_aa: CAWSSGSYYEQYF

j_call: TRBJ2-1
clone_size: NA
v_call: TRBV7-9
d_call: NA
cdr3_nt: TGTGCCAGCAGTCCCACTGTCGGGATGGTGAATGAGCAGTTCTTC
cdr3_aa: CASSPTVGMVNEQFF

j_call: TRBJ1-3
clone_size: NA
v_call: TRBV2
d_call: NA
cdr3_nt: TGTGCCAGCAGCCCGGGGTCCTCTGGAAACACCATATATTTT
cdr3_aa: CASSPGSSGNTIYF

j_call: TRBJ2-7
clone_size: NA
v_call: TRBV5-1
d_call: NA
cdr3_nt: TGCGCCAGCACCGACAGTCAATACGAGCAGTACTTC
cdr3_aa: CASTDSQYEQYF

j_call: TRBJ2-1
clone_size: NA
v_call: TRBV7-2
d_call: TRBD2
cdr3_nt: TGTGCCAGCAGCTTAGGCGGGAGCAGGAATGAGCAGTTCTTC
cdr3_aa: CASSLGGSRNEQFF

j_call: TRBJ2-1
clone_size: NA
v_call: TRBV27
d_call: NA
cdr3_nt: TGTGCCAGCAGGGGACAACAACTGAGGGGCAATGAGCAGTTCTTC
cdr3_aa: CASRGQQLRGNEQFF

j_call: TRBJ2-1
clone_size: NA
v_call: TRBV10-3
d_call: TRBD1
cdr3_nt: TGTGCCATCAGTGAGTCGACAGGGGTCAATGAGCAGTTCTTC
cdr3_aa: CAISESTGVNEQFF

j_call: TRBJ2-7
clone_size: NA
v_call: TRBV19
d_call: TRBD1
cdr3_nt: TGTGCCAGTAGTATCCAAGGGACAGGGAGTTCCTACGAGCAGTACTTC
cdr3_aa: CASSIQGTGSSYEQYF

j_call: TRBJ2-1
clone_size: NA
v_call: TRBV5-1
d_call: NA
cdr3_nt: TGCGCCAGCGTTCCGGGACACGGAACAATCAATGAGCAGTTCTTC
cdr3_aa: CASVPGHGTINEQFF

j_call: TRBJ2-4
clone_size: NA
v_call: TRBV11-1
d_call: TRBD1
cdr3_nt: TGTGCCAGCAGCTCCGCGACAGGGACAGGGGCCAAAAACATTCAGTACTTC
cdr3_aa: CASSSATGTGAKNIQYF

j_call: TRBJ2-1
clone_size: NA
v_call: TRBV7-7
d_call: TRBD2
cdr3_nt: TGTGCTAGCAGCTTAGCGGGGAGTAGCCACAATGAGCAGTTCTTC
cdr3_aa: CASSLAGSSHNEQFF

j_call: TRBJ1-6
clone_size: NA
v_call: TRBV25-1
d_call: NA
cdr3_nt: TGTGCCAGCAGTGGGGGGTCGAATTCACCCCTCCACTTT
cdr3_aa: CASSGGSNSPLHF

j_call: TRBJ1-2
clone_size: NA
v_call: TRBV7-2
d_call: NA
cdr3_nt: TGTGCCAGCAGCTTGTTCAGTAATAATGGCTACACCTTC
cdr3_aa: CASSLFSNNGYTF

j_call: TRBJ2-5
clone_size: NA
v_call: TRBV7-7
d_call: TRBD2
cdr3_nt: TGTGCTAGCAGCTTAGCGGGAGGAGAGACCCAGTACTTC
cdr3_aa: CASSLAGGETQYF

j_call: TRBJ2-7
clone_size: NA
v_call: TRBV28
d_call: NA
cdr3_nt: TGTGCCAGCAAACCACCCGGTAGCGATCGGTACGAGCAGTACTTC
cdr3_aa: CASKPPGSDRYEQYF

j_call: TRBJ2-5
clone_size: NA
v_call: TRBV10-1
d_call: NA
cdr3_nt: TGCGCCAGCAGTGAGTCGACTAGTCCGGAGACCCAGTACTTC
cdr3_aa: CASSESTSPETQYF

j_call: TRBJ1-1
clone_size: NA
v_call: TRBV4-1
d_call: TRBD1
cdr3_nt: TGCGCCAGCAGCCAAGTCAGGGACAGGGGGGTAACTGAAGCTTTCTTT
cdr3_aa: CASSQVRDRGVTEAFF

j_call: TRBJ2-4
clone_size: NA
v_call: TRBV7-9
d_call: NA
cdr3_nt: TGTGCCAGCAGCGCCCAAGAAGCCGGTTTAGCCAAAAACATTCAGTACTTC
cdr3_aa: CASSAQEAGLAKNIQYF

j_call: TRBJ2-7
clone_size: NA
v_call: TRBV27
d_call: TRBD2
cdr3_nt: TGTGCCAGCGCTTCCCGACTAGCGGAGCCTGGCGAGCAGTACTTC
cdr3_aa: CASASRLAEPGEQYF

j_call: TRBJ1-5
clone_size: NA
v_call: TRBV10-3
d_call: NA
cdr3_nt: TGTGCCATCAGTGAGGCACCGGAGAATCAGCCCCAGCATTTT
cdr3_aa: CAISEAPENQPQHF

j_call: TRBJ1-2
clone_size: NA
v_call: TRBV5-1
d_call: NA
cdr3_nt: TGCGCCAGCAGCTTGGCGGCAGGAGGGCATGGCTACACCTTC
cdr3_aa: CASSLAAGGHGYTF

j_call: TRBJ2-5
clone_size: NA
v_call: TRBV27
d_call: NA
cdr3_nt: TGTGCCAGCAGTTTACTTACAGCCCAAGAGACCCAGTACTTC
cdr3_aa: CASSLLTAQETQYF

j_call: TRBJ2-2
clone_size: once
v_call: TRBV4-1
d_call: TRBD2
cdr3_nt: TGCGCCAGCAGCCTAGCGGGAGGTACCGGGGAGCTGTTTTTT
cdr3_aa: CASSLAGGTGELFF

j_call: TRBJ1-2
clone_size: NA
v_call: TRBV30
d_call: NA
cdr3_nt: TGTGCCTGGAGTGTACTGGCCTATGGCTACACCTTC
cdr3_aa: CAWSVLAYGYTF

j_call: TRBJ2-7
clone_size: once
v_call: TRBV5-4
d_call: TRBD2
cdr3_nt: TGTGCCAGCAGCTCCGAGTTAGCGGGAGGAAACGAGCAGTACTTC
cdr3_aa: CASSSELAGGNEQYF

j_call: TRBJ2-2
clone_size: NA
v_call: TRBV6-1
d_call: NA
cdr3_nt: TGTGCCAGCAGGTGGGACACCCTGAACACCGGGGAGCTGTTTTTT
cdr3_aa: CASRWDTLNTGELFF

j_call: TRBJ1-4
clone_size: NA
v_call: TRBV28
d_call: NA
cdr3_nt: TGTGCCAGCAGTTCCCCTGCATCGCGGGGAAAACTGTTTTTT
cdr3_aa: CASSSPASRGKLFF